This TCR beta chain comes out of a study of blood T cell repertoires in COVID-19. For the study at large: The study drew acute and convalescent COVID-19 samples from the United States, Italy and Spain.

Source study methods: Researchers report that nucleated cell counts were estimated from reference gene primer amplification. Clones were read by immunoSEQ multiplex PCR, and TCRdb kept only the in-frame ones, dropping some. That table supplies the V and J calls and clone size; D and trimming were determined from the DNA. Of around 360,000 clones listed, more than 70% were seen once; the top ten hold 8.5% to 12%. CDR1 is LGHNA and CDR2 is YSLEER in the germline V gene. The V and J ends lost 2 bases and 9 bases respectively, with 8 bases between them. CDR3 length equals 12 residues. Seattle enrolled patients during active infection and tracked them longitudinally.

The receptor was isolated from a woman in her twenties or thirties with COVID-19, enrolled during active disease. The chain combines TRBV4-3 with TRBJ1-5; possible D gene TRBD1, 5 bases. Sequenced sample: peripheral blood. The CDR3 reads CASSQTGVPQHF. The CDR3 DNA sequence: TGCGCCAGCAGCCAAACGGGGGTGCCCCAGCATTTT.